This T cell receptor beta chain was sequenced during a study of regulatory T cells in long-lasting Graves disease (dated by TCRdb to the early 2020s). In terms of the full investigation: Newly diagnosed Graves' disease patients had taken antithyroid drugs for less than 3 months. The study was conducted in China and was registered as a clinical trial. Patients with persistent Graves' disease were compared with patients with newly diagnosed Graves' disease using TCR sequencing and RNA sequencing of peripheral blood. A total of some 33 samples were covered by TCR sequencing, comprising roughly 13 persistent and about 20 newly diagnosed Graves' disease patients. Paper-wide results and their limitations: Patients with persistent disease shared more public clonotypes (roughly 2,900) than newly diagnosed patients did (more than 900). Preferential use of TRBV28, TRBJ1-2 and TRBJ2-5 was observed in persistent disease, whereas TRBV20-1 and TRBJ2-1 were favored in newly diagnosed disease. Because the primary lesion, thyroid tissue, could not be accessed, the study looked at peripheral blood alone. Only the TCR beta chain was sequenced and analyzed. Persistent Graves' disease patients showed lower TCR Shannon entropy and fewer highly expanded clones than newly diagnosed patients, suggesting clonal expansion. The authors noted that the small sample size was a limitation that may lower accuracy.

The time point tag for this specimen amounts to: newly diagnosed GD, antithyroid drugs for less than 3 months. RNA was extracted from PBMCs in TRIzol for both TCR sequencing and RNA sequencing. The diagnosis of Graves' disease was made according to American Thyroid Association guidelines. The patients came from an endocrinology department in Xi'an, China. Each patient gave about 10 milliliters of peripheral blood, collected in an EDTA anticoagulant tube. Ficoll Paque Plus density gradient separation was used to isolate PBMCs, and no further T cell sorting was done. An Agilent 2100 Bioanalyzer and agarose gel were used to assess RNA quality, and a NanoDrop 2000 was used to measure RNA concentration. The receptor library was made with multiplex PCR. Sequencing used an Illumina HiSeq 4000. iRepertoire HTBI primers and Arm-PCR amplification of CDR3 regions were used to construct TCR beta libraries. Gel purification was performed on PCR products prior to sequencing. Processing in the source paper ran as follows. Gene usage analysis of CDR3 amino acid clonotypes relied on the 62 TRBV and around 14 TRBJ segments identified across samples. Filtered high-quality paired reads were merged into contigs using COPE and FqMerger. BLAST was used to align contigs to IMGT TRBV, TRBD and TRBJ reference genes, and CDR3 was defined according to IMGT. Any clonotype with a frequency above 0.1% was counted as a highly expanded clone. Repertoire diversity was measured by Shannon entropy, and V-J evenness by the Gini coefficient. A clonotype was considered public if more than one individual shared it. TCRdb handled the public reads itself, with Q25 trimming in fastp and clone calling in MiXCR, and kept productive beta chains. Merged by CDR3 protein, the rows form single entries marked with the most common genes and DNA. It is TCRdb's table, rather than the study itself, that gives the V and J calls and clone size. The sample records 400,000 to 500,000 distinct CDR3 sequences, about 15% of which are singletons. About 25% of the sample belongs to the ten largest clones.

This clonotype was seen many times. It lacks a known antigen. Within one base of it there is no much larger clone, and no base qualities were kept. The CDR3 starts with the cysteine, ends with the phenylalanine, and has 14 residues. Only the CDR3 region is kept as DNA, spanning 42 bases read in frame from base 1. For this chain, trimming is 5 bases at the V end and 1 base at the J end, and the number of junction bases without a gene match is 5. From a lookup of the germline V gene, CDR1 and CDR2 are MDHEN and SYDVKM. The sample was also linked to a second study, of T cells in Graves' hyperthyroidism and ophthalmopathy. As that second paper reports: Stable Graves' hyperthyroidism was defined as no progression to ophthalmopathy during 18 months of follow-up. Hyperthyroidism patients were newly diagnosed, with disease duration under 2 months, and aged 18 to 65 years. Exclusion was applied to patients with uncontrolled infections, other autoimmune diseases, pregnancy or lactation. Diagnoses were based on clinical symptoms, serum thyroxine and TRAb, thyroid ultrasound and orbital computed tomography. A first-round RT-PCR of the TCR CDR3 used the HTBI primer set with the Qiagen OneStep RT-PCR kit. Blood samples also contained most of the expanded thyroid clonotypes (frequency above 0.001), which suggests that blood repertoires may reflect thyroid immune responses. A model built on a 13 V-J signature distinguished ophthalmopathy from stable hyperthyroidism, reaching roughly 88% sensitivity and about 81% specificity in cross-validation and 80%/75% in testing. In validation, the model predicted progression to ophthalmopathy with approximately 70% sensitivity and about 72% specificity, a median of around 6.6 months before onset. A discovery cohort of 95 to 100 patients, approximately 45 with Graves' ophthalmopathy and over 55 with stable Graves' hyperthyroidism, was used to find distinguishing TCR V-J signatures. Prospective prediction of ophthalmopathy was tested in an independent validation cohort consisting of 18 hyperthyroidism patients and more than 15 patients who later progressed to ophthalmopathy. The roughly 94 discovery patients were randomly split 7:3 into training and test sets. Thyroid tissue and blood T-cell repertoires from six Graves' hyperthyroidism patients were also compared in the study. After blood sampling, hyperthyroidism patients were treated with methimazole at a starting dose of 30 mg daily, and ophthalmopathy patients were treated with high-dose intravenous methylprednisolone. A second multiplex PCR round built the libraries, followed by size selection and purification. Libraries were sequenced paired-end with 100 bp reads on an Illumina HiSeq2000. SOAPnuke was used to process the raw data, removing reads that contained adapters or uncalled bases, had a mean Phred below 15, or lacked an exact match to the constant primer or identifier. COPE v1.2.5 was used to merge high-quality paired reads, and clonotypes were defined as unique nucleotide sequences. MiTCR v1.1 was used to align the clonotypes against IMGT TRBV, TRBD and TRBJ reference segments. Only V-J combinations with frequency above 0.0001, covering about 99% of repertoires, were analysed. A TCS score was defined as the ratio between F50 (clonal expansion) and ExV (chaos), using BLOSUM62-based TCRdist between CDR3 peptides within each V-J. Welch's t-statistics and random forest reduced around 550 V-J features to roughly 13, which were used in a naive Bayes classifier (R e1071). No statistical method was used to fix the sample size in advance, and group allocation was not hidden from the investigators. According to the paper, TCR Vbeta CDR3 sequencing was carried out on approximately 140 peripheral blood samples, which came from 40 to 45 ophthalmopathy, around 75 hyperthyroidism and 17 progressor patients.

This chain is built from TRBV28 and TRBJ2-7, with 7 bases aligning to TRBD1. This sequence was found in a young woman with Graves disease. Donor details come from another sample of the same person, matched by shared clones. This specimen consisted of peripheral blood mononuclear cells (PBMCs), obtained at new diagnosis, from a patient treated with antithyroid drugs. The DNA sequence reads TGTGCCAGCAGTCGACAGGGCAAATCCTACGAGCAGTACTTC. Its protein product is CASSRQGKSYEQYF.